The present T cell receptor beta chain was sequenced within a study of shared clonotypes between healthy human individuals. Study summary: Researchers assigned three CD4 naive, three CD4 memory, two CD8 naive and one CD8 memory plate to each donor. Points from the study as a whole: Among donors, the sharing of clonotypes was expected to be influenced by sequencing depth. Some clonotypes were shared by all four sorted-subset donors, while others were not shared. The non-shared ones had lower generation probabilities than the shared ones.

Each of the donors was a healthy adult who was HIV-negative and had not had a recent acute infection or vaccination. The table came from immunoSEQ multiplex PCR; TCRdb's copy has only in-frame clones and leaves some out. The data show roughly 530,000 clones, with 90% to 96% seen just once and about 0.064% held by the top ten. Points on this clone: The antigen is unknown.

This CDR3 region has 15 residues. The V gene's germline CDR1 is SGHNT and CDR2 YYREEE (reference sequence). With 2 bases clipped from V and 2 bases from J, the junction kept 7 bases outside the gene matches. The sample consisted of naive CD4+ T cells sorted from blood. The subset here: CD45RA+ positively selected. The clonotype originates from a woman aged 25 to 39 in good health. The chain carries TRBV5-4 and TRBJ2-7, with 7 bases fitting TRBD2. CDR3 sequence: CASSLKAGAAYEQYF. In nucleotides, the CDR3 is TGTGCCAGCAGCTTAAAGGCGGGAGCCGCCTACGAGCAGTACTTC. Looking up the rest from reference TRBV5-4 and TRBJ2-7 gives the full variable domain: ETGVTQSPTHLIKTRGQQVTLRCSSQSGHNTVSWYQQALGQGPQFIFQYYREEENGRGNFPPRFSGLQFPNYSSELNVNALELDDSALYLCASSLKAGAAYEQYFGPGTRLTVT.